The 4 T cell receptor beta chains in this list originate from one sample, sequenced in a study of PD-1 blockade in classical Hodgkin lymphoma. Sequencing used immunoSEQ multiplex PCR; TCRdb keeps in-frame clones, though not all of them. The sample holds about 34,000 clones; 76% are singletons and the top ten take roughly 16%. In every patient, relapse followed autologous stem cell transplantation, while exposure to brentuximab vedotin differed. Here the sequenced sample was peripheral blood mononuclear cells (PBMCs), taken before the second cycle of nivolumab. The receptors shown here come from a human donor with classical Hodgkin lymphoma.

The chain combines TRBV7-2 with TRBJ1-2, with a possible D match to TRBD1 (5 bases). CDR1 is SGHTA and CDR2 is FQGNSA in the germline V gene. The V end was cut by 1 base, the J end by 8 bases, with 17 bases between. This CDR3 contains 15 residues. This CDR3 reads CASSLEPGRGGGYTF. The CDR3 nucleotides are TGTGCCAGCAGCTTAGAGCCGGGAAGGGGAGGAGGCTACACCTTC.

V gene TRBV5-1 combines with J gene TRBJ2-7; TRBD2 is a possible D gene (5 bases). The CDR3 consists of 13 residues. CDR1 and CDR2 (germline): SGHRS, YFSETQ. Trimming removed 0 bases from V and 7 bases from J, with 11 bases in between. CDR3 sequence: CASSLGGLGEQYF. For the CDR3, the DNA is TGCGCCAGCAGCTTGGGAGGGCTGGGGGAGCAGTACTTC.

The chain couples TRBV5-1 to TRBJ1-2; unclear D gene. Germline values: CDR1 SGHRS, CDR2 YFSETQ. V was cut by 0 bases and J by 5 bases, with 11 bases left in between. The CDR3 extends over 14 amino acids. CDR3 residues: CASSLEAEAYGYTF. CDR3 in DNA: TGCGCCAGCAGCTTGGAGGCGGAAGCATATGGCTACACCTTC.

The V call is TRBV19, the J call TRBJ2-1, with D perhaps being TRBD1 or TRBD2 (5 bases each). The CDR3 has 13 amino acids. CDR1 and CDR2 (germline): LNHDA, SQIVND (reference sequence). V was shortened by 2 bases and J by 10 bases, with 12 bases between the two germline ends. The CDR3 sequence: CASSIRGPQEQFF. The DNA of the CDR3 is TGTGCCAGTAGTATAAGGGGACCTCAGGAGCAGTTCTTC.